This T cell receptor beta chain was sequenced during a study of technical replicates of blood from a handful of donors. Using immunoSEQ multiplex PCR, the repertoire was profiled, and TCRdb retains in-frame clones only, with some absent. The data show some 11,000 clones, about 94% seen once. The CDR3 is 17 amino acids. V lost 0 bases and J lost 0, with 14 bases in between. The germline gives CDR1 KGHSH, CDR2 LQKENI. The chain employs TRBV18 and TRBJ1-1, with D possibly matching TRBD1 (6 bases). This TCR was sampled from a human donor in good health. The material sequenced was PBMCs. The CDR3 nucleotides read TGTGCCAGCTCACCACCTCGCGCAGGGGTTATGAACACTGAAGCTTTCTTT. This translates into CASSPPRAGVMNTEAFF.